These 26 T cell receptor beta chains came from one sample sequenced in a study of blood T cell repertoires in COVID-19. Libraries were prepared by immunoSEQ multiplex PCR; TCRdb keeps only in-frame clonotypes and omits some of them. Here the sample spans fewer than 450,000 clones, 88% being singletons. Specimen: peripheral blood. All receptors come from a woman in her forties or fifties with COVID-19, enrolled during active disease.

The rearrangement uses TRBV6-4 and TRBJ2-1; no clear D gene. The germline V and J ends were trimmed by 4 bases and 6 bases, with 13 bases remaining between them. The CDR3 runs to 14 residues. Germline assignment: CDR1 MRHNA and CDR2 SNTAGT. Written as DNA, the CDR3 is TGTGCCAGCAGTGCCCTCTATGGCGGCAATGAGCAGTTCTTC. This codes for CASSALYGGNEQFF.

J is TRBJ1-2 and V is TRBV19; 7 bases match TRBD1. The germline V gene encodes CDR1 LNHDA and CDR2 SQIVND (reference sequence). The V gene end was trimmed by 7 bases and the J gene end by 4 bases; junction bases not matched to a gene: 18. The CDR3 extends over 17 amino acids. CDR3 in amino acids: CASNGDRSSPSTYGYTF. CDR3 coding DNA: TGTGCCAGTAACGGGGACAGATCTTCCCCCTCTACCTATGGCTACACCTTC.

This clone has just a few counts. The chain is built from TRBV7-9 and TRBJ1-6; perhaps TRBD1 as D (6 bases). Germline CDR1 and CDR2: SEHNR and FQNEAQ (reference sequence). This CDR3 has 14 amino acids. Trimming removed 5 bases from V and 8 bases from J, with 13 bases in between. DNA of the CDR3: TGTGCCAGCAGCAGAACAGGGCCCCATTCACCCCTCCACTTT. Translation gives CASSRTGPHSPLHF. Based on the CDR3 plus reference TRBV7-9 and TRBJ1-6, the full variable domain is DTGVSQNPRHKITKRGQNVTFRCDPISEHNRLYWYRQTLGQGPEFLTYFQNEAQLEKSRLLSDRFSAERPKGSFSTLEIQRTEQGDSAMYLCASSRTGPHSPLHFGNGTRLTVT.

J is TRBJ2-2 and V is TRBV29-1; D is undetermined. Deletions cut 7 bases from V and 8 bases from J, with 20 bases between. Germline-derived CDR1 and CDR2 are SQVTM and ANQGSEA. The CDR3 has 14 amino acids. The CDR3 nucleotides read TGCAGCGGTGTCTCGAGTCACCCCAGGGGGGAGCTGTTTTTT. Its translation: CSGVSSHPRGELFF.

The J gene is TRBJ1-1, the V gene TRBV5-1; TRBD1 might be the D (6 bases). V was cut by 1 base and J by 5 bases, with 12 bases left in between. Germline CDR1 SGHRS, CDR2 YFSETQ. The CDR3 length is 14 residues. The CDR3 region has the DNA TGCGCCAGCAGCTTGAACAGGGATGGGACTGAAGCTTTCTTT. Translated: CASSLNRDGTEAFF. The whole variable domain, remainder taken from reference TRBV5-1 and TRBJ1-1, is KAGVTQTPRYLIKTRGQQVTLSCSPISGHRSVSWYQQTPGQGLQFLFEYFSETQRNKGNFPGRFSGRQFSNSRSEMNVSTLELGDSALYLCASSLNRDGTEAFFGQGTRLTVV.

The genes are TRBV5-6 and TRBJ1-2, with D perhaps matching TRBD1 (6 bases). The germline V and J ends were trimmed by 2 bases and 7 bases, with 15 bases remaining between them. The CDR3 is 14 amino acids. Germline values: CDR1 SGHDT, CDR2 YYEEEE. The CDR3 here is CASSFRGGAFGYTF. The CDR3 nucleotides read TGTGCCAGCAGCTTCCGCGGGGGCGCGTTTGGCTACACCTTC.

This chain links TRBV10-3 with TRBJ2-3, with D perhaps TRBD2 (5 bases). This CDR3 is built from 18 residues. Germline CDR1 reads ENHRY; CDR2 reads SYGVKD. The germline V and J ends were trimmed by 4 bases and 8 bases, with 28 bases remaining between them. As DNA, the CDR3 is TGTGCCATCAGTGGGACCTTAACGACATGGGAACAAGAGGGTACGCAGTATTTT. Protein sequence: CAISGTLTTWEQEGTQYF.

The genes are TRBV23-1 and TRBJ2-6, with D possibly TRBD2 on 5 matching bases. TRBV23-1 is an open reading frame whose function is uncertain. V was clipped by 4 bases and J by 4 bases, with 8 bases between them. The CDR3 has 14 amino acids. Written as DNA, the CDR3 is TGCGCCAGCAGTCCGAGAGGGGGGGCCAACGTCCTGACTTTC. It yields the protein CASSPRGGANVLTF.

The chain uses TRBV30 and TRBJ1-1, with D possibly being TRBD1 (6 bases). The CDR3 length is 13 residues. V was trimmed by 7 bases and J by 5 bases, leaving 17 bases between them. Germline V gene sequence: CDR1 GTSNPN, CDR2 SVGIG (reference sequence). The chain's CDR3 is CASYGAGETEAFF. In nucleotides, the CDR3 is TGTGCCTCGTATGGGGCAGGGGAAACTGAAGCTTTCTTT.

V is TRBV5-4 and J is TRBJ2-5, with TRBD2 matching 9 bases. Germline V CDR1 and CDR2: SGHNT, YYREEE (reference sequence). This CDR3 has 15 amino acids. The V segment lost 2 bases and the J segment 5 bases; nucleotides outside the gene matches: 7. The CDR3 sequence is CASSFGGGAGETQYF. The DNA of the CDR3 is TGTGCCAGCAGCTTTGGCGGGGGGGCCGGGGAGACCCAGTACTTC.

The chain couples TRBV10-3 to TRBJ1-2; perhaps TRBD1 as D (5 bases). V dropped 5 bases and J dropped 3 bases, with 10 bases sitting between them. CDR1 and CDR2 (germline): ENHRY, SYGVKD. The CDR3 length is 13 residues. The CDR3 bases are TGTGCCATCAGTCATCAGGGTGACTATGGCTACACCTTC. It codes for CAISHQGDYGYTF.

This sequence joins TRBV11-2 and TRBJ1-1; D call uncertain. V was pared by 3 bases and J by 4 bases, with 18 bases between. The germline V gene has CDR1 SGHAT and CDR2 FQNNGV. The CDR3 covers 16 residues. The CDR3 loop reads CASSLRQIEVVTEAFF. The CDR3 nucleotides are TGTGCCAGCAGCTTGCGGCAGATTGAGGTAGTCACTGAAGCTTTCTTT.

This chain connects TRBV18 to TRBJ1-1; no clear D. The germline V gene encodes CDR1 KGHSH and CDR2 LQKENI. The CDR3 sequence is 12 residues long. The germline V and J ends were trimmed by 1 base and 6 bases, with 6 bases remaining between them. CDR3 amino acids: CASSPLGPEAFF. CDR3 in DNA: TGTGCCAGCTCACCACTCGGTCCTGAAGCTTTCTTT. Full variable domain (outside the CDR3, taken from reference TRBV18 and TRBJ1-1): NAGVMQNPRHLVRRRGQEARLRCSPMKGHSHVYWYRQLPEEGLKFMVYLQKENIIDESGMPKERFSAEFPKEGPSILRIQQVVRGDSAAYFCASSPLGPEAFFGQGTRLTVV.

The V call is TRBV28, the J call TRBJ1-4; D is unresolved. The V end lost 8 bases, the J end lost 7 bases, and 11 bases lay between the germline ends. CDR1 and CDR2 from the germline V gene are MDHEN and SYDVKM. The CDR3 covers 12 residues. CDR3 coding DNA: TGTGCCAGCCTCGAGGGCGCTGAAAAACTGTTTTTT. Translating gives CASLEGAEKLFF.

This chain joins TRBV6-1 and TRBJ2-3, with D maybe TRBD1 (5 bases). The CDR3 runs to 15 residues. Germline V gene lookup returns CDR1 MNHNS and CDR2 SASEGT. V lost 1 base to trimming and J lost 4 bases, with 12 bases between them. The CDR3 is CASSEGTFRADTQYF. Written as DNA, the CDR3 is TGTGCCAGCAGTGAAGGGACATTTAGGGCAGATACGCAGTATTTT.

This clone was seen just once. The rearrangement links TRBV5-5 to TRBJ2-7; 9 bases are a match to TRBD1. The J segment lost 9 bases and the V segment lost 0 bases, leaving 13 bases of the junction unmatched. Germline values: CDR1 SGHKS, CDR2 YYEKEE (reference sequence). This CDR3 is 16 amino acids long. DNA of the CDR3: TGTGCCAGCAGCTTGGTTGTGAGACAGGGGGTATACTCGCAGTACTTC. Translated, it gives CASSLVVRQGVYSQYF.

The V and J genes are TRBV12-5 and TRBJ2-2, with TRBD1 matching over 7 bases. Looked up from germline, CDR1 is LGHNT and CDR2 is FRNRAP. The length of the CDR3 is 16 residues. V shed 0 bases, J shed 4 bases, and the junction held 5 bases outside the gene matches. The DNA for the CDR3 is TGTGCTAGTGGTTTGGTGGCAGGGGGTGGCACCGGGGAGCTGTTTTTT. It codes for CASGLVAGGGTGELFF.

V is TRBV5-1 and J is TRBJ1-2; D unresolved. V dropped 0 bases and J dropped 0 bases, with 12 bases sitting between them. CDR3 size: 16 residues. CDR1 is SGHRS, CDR2 YFSETQ, per germline. The CDR3 DNA sequence: TGCGCCAGCAGCTTGGGAGCAGGTCGAGCTAACTATGGCTACACCTTC. Its protein product is CASSLGAGRANYGYTF.

This chain uses TRBV5-1 with TRBJ1-4, with D perhaps TRBD1 (5 bases). CDR3 size: 15 residues. The V gene's germline CDR1 is SGHRS and CDR2 YFSETQ. V was shortened by 3 bases and J by 4 bases, with 13 bases between the two germline ends. CDR3 amino acids: CASSYSDRHNEKLFF. The CDR3 nucleotides read TGCGCCAGCAGCTACTCTGACAGACATAATGAAAAACTGTTTTTT.

The rearrangement uses TRBV15 and TRBJ1-2; D call uncertain. With 5 bases removed from V and 4 bases from J, the gap between germline ends came to 14 bases. This CDR3 comprises 14 residues. Germline CDR1 LNHNV, CDR2 YYDKDF (reference sequence). CDR3 sequence: CATSLEMPGYGYTF. As DNA, the CDR3 is TGTGCCACCAGCTTGGAGATGCCGGGCTATGGCTACACCTTC.

The chain recombines TRBV5-1 with TRBJ2-3; 11 bases match TRBD2. The CDR3 contains 17 residues. V was clipped by 4 bases and J by 5 bases; unmatched bases: 12. Germline-derived CDR1 and CDR2 are SGHRS and YFSETQ. Here the CDR3 reads CASSTTLAGGQVDTQYF. The CDR3, as DNA: TGCGCCAGCAGCACTACCTTAGCGGGGGGGCAGGTAGATACGCAGTATTTT.

The V gene is TRBV7-3, the J gene TRBJ2-3; 15 bases are shared with TRBD2. J lost 5 bases, V lost 4 bases, and 4 bases had no gene match. Germline V gene lookup returns CDR1 SGHTA and CDR2 FQGTGA. This CDR3 spans 16 amino acids. Here the CDR3 DNA reads TGTGCCAGCAGCTGGAGGACTAGCGGGGGGGTAGATACGCAGTATTTT. Its protein is CASSWRTSGGVDTQYF.

The rearrangement joins TRBV5-1 to TRBJ1-3; a weak D match, TRBD1 (5 bases). Trimming removed 0 bases at V and 3 bases at J, with 10 bases between. The CDR3 runs 15 residues. Per germline, CDR1 SGHRS and CDR2 YFSETQ. CDR3 amino acids: CASSLGQGGGNTIYF. The CDR3 bases are TGCGCCAGCAGCTTGGGTCAGGGTGGTGGAAACACCATATATTTT.

The chain links TRBV9 to TRBJ1-2; D unclear. CDR1 and CDR2 from the germline V gene are SGDLS and YYNGEE. Trimming removed 0 bases from V and 8 bases from J, with 14 bases in between. This CDR3 has 14 amino acids. CDR3 amino acids: CASSVDVLAGGYTF. The DNA for the CDR3 is TGTGCCAGCAGCGTAGACGTTTTGGCGGGGGGCTACACCTTC.

V usage is TRBV19 and J usage is TRBJ1-5, with 8 bases fitting TRBD1. The CDR3 runs 16 residues. V shed 4 bases and J 2 bases; nucleotides not matched to a gene: 7. From germline, CDR1 is LNHDA and CDR2 SQIVND (reference sequence). CDR3 amino acids: CASSSSQGVGNQPQHF. The CDR3 coding sequence is TGTGCCAGTAGTAGCTCACAGGGGGTCGGCAATCAGCCCCAGCATTTT.

The chain is built from TRBV5-1 and TRBJ2-7; the match to TRBD2 covers 7 bases. Germline V gene data show CDR1 as SGHRS and CDR2 as YFSETQ. The CDR3 consists of 15 residues. V was clipped by 0 bases and J by 5 bases; unmatched bases: 8. This chain's CDR3 is CASSLGSGGGDEQYF. The CDR3 bases are TGCGCCAGCAGCTTGGGTTCGGGCGGGGGTGACGAGCAGTACTTC.